What follows is one T cell receptor (beta chain) and its context. Its antigen remains unknown. This specimen comes from a study of cytomegalovirus exposure and HLA in healthy donors. Whole-study findings and limits: An analysis done earlier found most TCR beta V segments productive about 87% or about 30% of the time.

Germline V gene lookup returns CDR1 SGHDT and CDR2 YYEEEE. V trimming: 1 base; J trimming: 4 bases; junction bases outside the gene matches: 9. CDR3 length: 17 amino acids. Primers included in the PCR were 60 Vbeta and 13 Jbeta primers. The table came from immunoSEQ multiplex PCR; TCRdb's copy has only in-frame clones and leaves some out. In the table there are over 150,000 clones, about 82% of which are singletons. This receptor was identified in a male donor in good health and CMV-seronegative. The specimen was PBMCs. This rearrangement joins TRBV5-6 to TRBJ2-5, with TRBD2 matching 11 bases. CDR3 DNA: TGTGCCAGCAGCTTGTCCCTAGCGGGAGGATTAGCAGAGACCCAGTACTTC. It is translated as CASSLSLAGGLAETQYF. The whole variable domain, remainder taken from reference TRBV5-6 and TRBJ2-5, is DAGVTQSPTHLIKTRGQQVTLRCSPKSGHDTVSWYQQALGQGPQFIFQYYEEEERQRGNFPDRFSGHQFPNYSSELNVNALLLGDSALYLCASSLSLAGGLAETQYFGPGTRLLVL.